This T cell receptor (beta chain) was sequenced for a study of blood T cell repertoires in COVID-19. In the study overall: Material from acute and convalescent COVID-19 was sourced from the United States, Italy and Spain. PBMCs, B-cell-depleted T cells, or T cells provided the cDNA or gDNA that made up the material.

All recovered Cohort 3 donors got two negative PCRs, got clearance, or saw symptom resolution. Germline V gene lookup returns CDR1 SGHAT and CDR2 FQNNGV. This CDR3 has 13 residues. Trimming took 3 bases from V and 4 from J, leaving 7 bases between them. Study processing details: Cell counts per sample came from amplifying reference gene primers. Sequencing used immunoSEQ multiplex PCR; TCRdb keeps in-frame clones, though not all of them. V and J calls and clone size are as listed in that table; D and trimming were resolved from the DNA. The data show approximately 330,000 clones, about nine tenths seen once.

The clonotype originates from a woman aged 25 to 39 who had recovered from COVID-19. Input material: PBMCs or T cells enriched from blood (not recorded which). This rearrangement joins TRBV11-2 to TRBJ2-1; D gene uncertain. The chain's CDR3 is CASSLFRYNEQFF. The CDR3 DNA reads TGTGCCAGCAGCTTGTTTCGGTACAATGAGCAGTTCTTC.